These 16 T cell receptor beta chains were all obtained from the same sample, sequenced in a study of shared clonotypes between healthy human individuals. Repertoires were generated with immunoSEQ multiplex PCR, while TCRdb's copy carries only in-frame clones and drops some. The table shows over 400,000 clones, with roughly 95% occurring only once. Sequencing input: naive CD4+ T cells sorted from blood. The subset is: CD45RA+ positively selected. The source of these receptors is a woman in her thirties in good health.

This clone has a single count. This chain uses TRBV5-1 with TRBJ2-3; TRBD1 is a possible D gene (5 bases). Germline V gene data show CDR1 as SGHRS and CDR2 as YFSETQ. This CDR3 is built from 16 residues. V shed 4 bases and J shed 2 bases, with 17 bases lying between them. This CDR3 is CASSPSLQADTDTQYF. CDR3 DNA: TGCGCCAGCAGCCCGTCCTTACAGGCCGACACAGATACGCAGTATTTT.

The gene calls are TRBV2 and TRBJ1-5, with D unresolved. From germline, CDR1 is SNHLY and CDR2 FYNNEI. V lost 6 bases and J lost 4, with 13 bases in between. CDR3 length equals 14 residues. CDR3 DNA: TGTGCCAGCAGGGAGACCAGTCAGAATCAGCCCCAGCATTTT. This sequence encodes CASRETSQNQPQHF.

The chain uses TRBV7-2 and TRBJ2-7, with D possibly TRBD1 on 5 matching bases. CDR3 length: 14 residues. The V gene lost 5 bases and the J gene lost 2 bases, with 13 bases spanning the gap. The germline gives CDR1 SGHTA, CDR2 FQGNSA. The CDR3 DNA reads as TGTGCCAGCAGCGTGGGCACAGGACCCTACGAGCAGTACTTC. Translating gives CASSVGTGPYEQYF. The variable domain in full, completed from reference TRBV7-2 and TRBJ2-7, reads GAGVSQSPSNKVTEKGKDVELRCDPISGHTALYWYRQSLGQGLEFLIYFQGNSAPDKSGLPSDRFSAERTGGSVSTLTIQRTQQEDSAVYLCASSVGTGPYEQYFGPGTRLTVT.

The rearrangement uses TRBV6-1 and TRBJ1-2, with TRBD1 matching over 7 bases. Germline CDR1 and CDR2: MNHNS and SASEGT. Trimming at V came to 2 bases and at J to 8 bases, leaving 14 bases not matched to a gene. This CDR3 contains 16 residues. CDR3 amino acids: CASSETTGPAAMGYTF. CDR3 DNA sequence: TGTGCCAGCAGTGAAACGACAGGGCCCGCGGCAATGGGCTACACCTTC.

The gene calls are TRBV7-2 and TRBJ1-6; a possible D gene is TRBD1 (6 bases). Germline V CDR1 and CDR2: SGHTA, FQGNSA. Trimming took 5 bases from V and 8 from J, leaving 19 bases between them. The CDR3 consists of 16 residues. As DNA, the CDR3 is TGTGCCAGCAGCCTGGTGTTATGGGGGGCTTATTCACCCCTCCACTTT. This encodes CASSLVLWGAYSPLHF.

J is TRBJ2-3 and V is TRBV11-3, with a possible D match to TRBD2 (6 bases). The CDR3 is made up of 18 amino acids. Trimming took 5 bases from V and 2 from J, leaving 23 bases between them. Per the germline V gene, CDR1 is SGHNT and CDR2 is YENEEA. CDR3 in amino acids: CASSPKSRGGIFTDTQYF. The DNA for the CDR3 is TGTGCCAGCAGCCCCAAAAGTCGGGGCGGGATCTTCACAGATACGCAGTATTTT. Combining the CDR3 with reference TRBV11-3 and TRBJ2-3 gives the whole variable domain EAGVVQSPRYKIIEKKQPVAFWCNPISGHNTLYWYLQNLGQGPELLIRYENEEAVDDSQLPKDRFSAERLKGVDSTLKIQPAELGDSAVYLCASSPKSRGGIFTDTQYFGPGTRLTVL.

This chain links TRBV27 with TRBJ2-2, with D hard to call. This CDR3 contains 12 residues. Trimming took 6 bases from V and 6 from J, leaving 8 bases between them. CDR1 and CDR2 from the germline V gene are MNHEY and SMNVEV (reference sequence). The CDR3 is CASSLPAGELFF. CDR3 sequence (DNA): TGTGCCAGCAGCCTACCTGCCGGGGAGCTGTTTTTT.

The chain couples TRBV7-8 to TRBJ2-1, with D possibly being TRBD1 or TRBD2 (5 bases each). The CDR3 is made up of 15 amino acids. V lost 1 base and J lost 4, with 11 bases in between. The germline V gene encodes CDR1 SGHVS and CDR2 FQNEAQ. The chain's CDR3 is CASSLDGTEYNEQFF. The CDR3 DNA reads as TGTGCCAGCAGCTTAGATGGGACGGAATACAATGAGCAGTTCTTC.

Worth noting for this clone: A read error may account for a junction end that differs from germline. The chain employs TRBV7-6 and TRBJ1-2; 9 nucleotides match TRBD1. Germline CDR1 and CDR2: SGHVS and FNYEAQ. This CDR3 is built from 13 residues. CDR3 coding DNA: TGTGCCAGCAGCTTAGCGGGACAGGGCAAGGTTTTCTTC. This translates into CASSLAGQGKVFF.

The V call is TRBV7-8, the J call TRBJ1-1; the match to TRBD1 covers 9 bases. This CDR3 has 20 amino acids. Germline V gives CDR1 SGHVS, CDR2 FQNEAQ. The trim removed 5 bases at V and 2 bases at J, leaving 21 bases unmatched. The CDR3 protein is CASSLLGTGSLPNLNTEAFF. Written as DNA, the CDR3 is TGTGCCAGCAGCCTACTGGGGACAGGGTCCCTTCCCAACCTTAACACTGAAGCTTTCTTT.

The rearrangement uses TRBV7-9 and TRBJ1-1, with D unresolved. With 6 bases removed from V and 5 bases from J, the gap between germline ends came to 10 bases. The V gene's germline CDR1 is SEHNR and CDR2 FQNEAQ (reference sequence). This CDR3 is 12 amino acids long. As DNA, the CDR3 is TGTGCCAGCAGATCCAGAAAAACTGAAGCTTTCTTT. Protein product: CASRSRKTEAFF.

The rearrangement links TRBV28 to TRBJ2-7; 7 bases align to TRBD1. This CDR3 spans 17 amino acids. Germline lookup yields CDR1 MDHEN and CDR2 SYDVKM. The V gene end was trimmed by 4 bases and the J gene end by 0 bases; junction bases not matched to a gene: 12. As DNA, the CDR3 is TGTGCCAGCAGTTCCTTAGGGACAGTCCGGGACTCCTACGAGCAGTACTTC. As protein: CASSSLGTVRDSYEQYF.

The chain has TRBV28 and TRBJ2-3; D gene ambiguous. Trimming took 7 bases from V and 0 from J, leaving 14 bases between them. Germline CDR1 and CDR2: MDHEN and SYDVKM. This CDR3 spans 15 amino acids. The CDR3 reads CASTPPAASTDTQYF. CDR3 sequence (DNA): TGTGCCAGCACCCCTCCGGCAGCTAGCACAGATACGCAGTATTTT.

This sequence joins TRBV28 and TRBJ2-5; D gene unclear. Per germline, CDR1 MDHEN and CDR2 SYDVKM. The V end was cut by 8 bases, the J end by 4 bases, with 23 bases between. The CDR3 consists of 16 residues. CDR3 nucleotides: TGTGCCAGCCGAAACGACGCCCTAGATTGGGGAGAGACCCAGTACTTC. Residues: CASRNDALDWGETQYF.

About this clone itself: The same CDR3 arises from other DNA sequences in this sample as well. V usage is TRBV9 and J usage is TRBJ1-1; D remains unclear. With 0 bases removed from V and 3 bases from J, the gap between germline ends came to 6 bases. Germline CDR1 SGDLS, CDR2 YYNGEE. The CDR3 runs to 13 residues. CDR3 nucleotides: TGTGCCAGCAGCGTAGGCCGCGACACTGAAGCTTTCTTT. It yields the protein CASSVGRDTEAFF.

The V and J genes are TRBV7-2 and TRBJ2-2; D unclear. There are 13 residues in the CDR3. From germline, CDR1 is SGHTA and CDR2 FQGNSA. V was cut by 5 bases and J by 4 bases, with 8 bases left in between. In DNA, the CDR3 is TGTGCCAGCAGCGGATTATTCACCGGGGAGCTGTTTTTT. Its protein is CASSGLFTGELFF.